The source of this T cell receptor (beta chain) is a study of T cells after yellow fever vaccination. V shed 1 base and J shed 3 bases, with 13 bases lying between them. Germline-derived CDR1 and CDR2 are LGHNA and YNFKEQ. This CDR3 is built from 15 residues. MiXCR, applied by TCRdb to the 5' RACE reads, yields one record per CDR3 protein. Of about 400,000 distinct CDR3 sequences in the sample, around 10% were seen once. As concerns this clonotype: The antigen remains unidentified.

Regarding the study as a whole: Most primary-vaccination clones reappeared after the booster (approximately 95% CD4, around 88% CD8). It was the secondary response that reached its peak faster, day 5 versus 15, but it was weaker.

The genes are TRBV4-2 and TRBJ2-7; D is perhaps TRBD1 (5 bases). The receptor was isolated from a man aged 18 to 29 who received the YFV17D yellow fever vaccine. This specimen was PBMCs, taken on the day of the first yellow fever vaccination. The CDR3 bases are TGTGCCAGCAGCCAAGGGGCCAGGGTAATCTACGAGCAGTACTTC. It specifies CASSQGARVIYEQYF.